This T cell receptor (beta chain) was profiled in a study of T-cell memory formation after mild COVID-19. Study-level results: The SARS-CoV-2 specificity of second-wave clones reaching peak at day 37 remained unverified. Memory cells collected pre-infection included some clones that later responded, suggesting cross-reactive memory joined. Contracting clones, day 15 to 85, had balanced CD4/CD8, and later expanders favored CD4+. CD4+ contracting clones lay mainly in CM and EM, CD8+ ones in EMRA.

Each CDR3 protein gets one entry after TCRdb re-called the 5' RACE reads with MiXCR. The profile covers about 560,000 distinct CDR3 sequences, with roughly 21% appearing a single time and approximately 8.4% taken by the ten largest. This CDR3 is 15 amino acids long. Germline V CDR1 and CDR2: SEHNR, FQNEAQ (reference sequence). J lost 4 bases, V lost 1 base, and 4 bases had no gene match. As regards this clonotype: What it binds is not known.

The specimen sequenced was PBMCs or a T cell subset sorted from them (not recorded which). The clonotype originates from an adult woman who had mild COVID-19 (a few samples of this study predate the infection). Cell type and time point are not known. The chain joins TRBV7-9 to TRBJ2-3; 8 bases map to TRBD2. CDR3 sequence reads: CASSLEAGAPDTQYF. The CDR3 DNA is TGTGCCAGCAGCTTAGAAGCGGGAGCGCCAGATACGCAGTATTTT.